This T cell receptor (beta chain) was recovered during a study of monozygotic twins with inflammatory bowel disease. Template-switch reactions added UMIs with a 6-nucleotide sample barcode. No DNA is given; TCRdb re-called the 5' RACE reads and lists each CDR3 protein once. The sample has approximately 420,000 distinct CDR3 sequences. A word on this clonotype: The antigen is undetermined.

Findings and caveats of the study: Whereas healthy co-twins had higher TCRbeta diversity (inverse Simpson), IBD patients had lower diversity.

Every donor provided one blood sample measuring approximately 2.5 ml. In germline, CDR1 is SEHNR, CDR2 FQNEAQ (reference sequence). The CDR3 covers 14 residues. The sample consisted of blood. This clonotype was obtained from a human donor with ulcerative colitis or Crohn's disease, or a healthy co-twin of an affected twin (not recorded which). This chain joins TRBV7-9 and TRBJ1-2; lacking DNA, the TRBD1 call made by TCRdb goes unchecked. Here the CDR3 reads CASGVGQGNYGYTF. The whole variable domain, remainder taken from reference TRBV7-9 and TRBJ1-2, is DTGVSQNPRHKITKRGQNVTFRCDPISEHNRLYWYRQTLGQGPEFLTYFQNEAQLEKSRLLSDRFSAERPKGSFSTLEIQRTEQGDSAMYLCASGVGQGNYGYTFGSGTRLTVV.